One and the same sample provided the 30 T cell receptor beta chains below, sequenced in a study of blood T cell repertoires in COVID-19 (dated by TCRdb to 2019 to 2021). Library method: the immunoSEQ multiplex PCR assay. TCRdb retrieved this table from immuneACCESS and kept in-frame rearrangements only. Not all clones are present; in checked studies, unresolved V genes account for under half, and no reason is known for the remainder. This sample is represented by more than 200,000 clones; around 88% of them were singletons. The top ten hold around 1.8% of the sample. Sequences were obtained from peripheral blood. The origin of the receptors is a man between 25 and 39 years old with active or convalescent COVID-19.

This rearrangement joins TRBV5-1 to TRBJ2-7; weak D call: TRBD1 (5 bases). The CDR3 loop spans 13 amino acids. The germline gives CDR1 SGHRS, CDR2 YFSETQ. The V end lost 2 bases, the J end lost 3 bases, and 9 bases lay between the germline ends. CDR3 bases: TGCGCCAGCAGCTTTAGCAGGGACTACGAGCAGTACTTC. It codes for CASSFSRDYEQYF.

This chain connects TRBV11-2 to TRBJ1-2, with D maybe TRBD1 (6 bases). V was pared by 3 bases and J by 4 bases, with 9 bases between. Germline values: CDR1 SGHAT, CDR2 FQNNGV. CDR3 length: 13 amino acids. The CDR3, as DNA: TGTGCCAGCAGCTTGGACAGCCCCTATGGCTACACCTTC. Its translation is CASSLDSPYGYTF.

This sequence joins TRBV7-3 and TRBJ2-2; 7 nucleotides match TRBD1. The CDR3 covers 15 residues. V lost 9 bases to trimming and J lost 0 bases; unmatched junction nucleotides: 7. The germline CDR1 and CDR2 sequences are SGHTA and FQGTGA. The CDR3 sequence: CASRSGQSNTGELFF. The CDR3 nucleotides read TGTGCCAGTCGCTCGGGACAGTCGAACACCGGGGAGCTGTTTTTT.

The chain links TRBV2 to TRBJ1-5; 8 bases agree with TRBD1. With 9 bases clipped from V and 4 bases from J, the junction kept 17 bases outside the gene matches. The CDR3 loop spans 17 amino acids. CDR1 SNHLY and CDR2 FYNNEI come from the germline V gene. The CDR3 region has the DNA TGTGCCAGGCAATGGACAGGGCCCTCGTTGTTGAATCAGCCCCAGCATTTT. Protein sequence: CARQWTGPSLLNQPQHF.

The chain carries TRBV13 and TRBJ1-1; D perhaps matches TRBD1 (5 bases). This CDR3 contains 14 residues. Germline loops: CDR1 PRHDT, CDR2 FYEKMQ (reference sequence). The ends were cut back, 7 bases at V and 3 bases at J, with 15 bases in the middle. Here the CDR3 reads CASTPGGGYTEAFF. CDR3 coding DNA: TGTGCCAGCACCCCGGGGGGGGGATACACTGAAGCTTTCTTT.

This clone was seen more than once but under ten times. This chain joins TRBV7-9 and TRBJ1-2; no firm D call. This CDR3 region has 13 residues. In germline, CDR1 is SEHNR, CDR2 FQNEAQ (reference sequence). V lost 3 bases and J 0 bases, leaving 5 bases between the germline ends. This CDR3 reads CASSFEANYGYTF. The CDR3 bases are TGTGCCAGCAGCTTCGAGGCTAACTATGGCTACACCTTC.

This clone was seen a handful of times. This chain uses TRBV2 with TRBJ1-2, with D possibly matching TRBD1 (5 bases). V lost 4 bases to trimming and J lost 2 bases, with 11 bases between them. CDR3 size: 14 residues. Germline V gene lookup returns CDR1 SNHLY and CDR2 FYNNEI. CDR3 sequence reads: CASSVARANYGYTF. The CDR3 nucleotides are TGTGCCAGCAGTGTCGCCAGGGCCAACTATGGCTACACCTTC.

This chain links TRBV30 with TRBJ1-5; D perhaps matches TRBD1 (5 bases). The V end was cut by 2 bases, the J end by 6 bases, with 11 bases between. In germline, CDR1 is GTSNPN, CDR2 SVGIG (reference sequence). CDR3 length: 13 amino acids. The CDR3 sequence is CAWSRGDGQPQHF. The CDR3 region has the DNA TGTGCCTGGAGTCGGGGGGACGGTCAGCCCCAGCATTTT.

The chain links TRBV5-6 to TRBJ2-5, with 9 nucleotides matching TRBD1. The trim removed 3 bases at V and 4 bases at J, leaving 4 bases unmatched. The CDR3 runs 14 residues. CDR1 and CDR2 (germline): SGHDT, YYEEEE. CDR3 residues: CASSYNRGRETQYF. The CDR3 DNA reads TGTGCCAGCAGCTACAACAGGGGGCGAGAGACCCAGTACTTC.

The CDR3 DNA is TGCGCCAGCAGCCAAGAGACAGGGGTAGTATCGCCCCAGCATTTT. This codes for CASSQETGVVSPQHF. This chain uses TRBV4-1 with TRBJ1-5; 8 bases fit TRBD1. The CDR3 is made up of 15 amino acids. The trim removed 0 bases at V and 9 bases at J, leaving 7 bases unmatched. Germline V lookup: CDR1 MGHRA, CDR2 YSYEKL.

The chain links TRBV29-1 to TRBJ2-3, with 7 bases fitting TRBD2. CDR3 size: 14 residues. In germline, CDR1 is SQVTM, CDR2 ANQGSEA. After removal of 6 bases from V and 2 bases from J, the junction contained 8 bases not matched to a gene. The CDR3 sequence is CSVVRGGSTDTQYF. CDR3 in DNA: TGCAGCGTGGTTCGCGGGGGATCCACAGATACGCAGTATTTT.

This clone was recorded only once. This chain joins TRBV6-5 and TRBJ2-2; D is possibly TRBD2 (5 bases). CDR1 is MNHEY and CDR2 is SVGAGI in the germline V gene. V was trimmed by 3 bases and J by 1 base, leaving 12 bases between them. This CDR3 comprises 16 residues. CDR3 amino acids: CASSYSGVRNTGELFF. CDR3 coding DNA: TGTGCCAGCAGTTATTCCGGGGTGAGGAACACCGGGGAGCTGTTTTTT.

This clone was seen just once. V is TRBV6-5 and J is TRBJ1-1; D is unresolved. V was trimmed by 3 bases and J by 7 bases, leaving 12 bases between them. Germline CDR1 is MNHEY and CDR2 is SVGAGI. This CDR3 region has 13 residues. The CDR3 here is CASSYSNKVEAFF. CDR3 DNA: TGTGCCAGCAGTTATTCTAATAAAGTTGAAGCTTTCTTT.

The chain employs TRBV11-3 and TRBJ1-5; the D gene is possibly TRBD1 (5 bases). Trimming shortened V by 10 bases and J by 0 bases, and 16 bases separated the two germline ends. The CDR3 contains 15 residues. The germline V gene has CDR1 SGHNT and CDR2 YENEEA. The CDR3 is CATSKGKYSNQPQHF. The CDR3 DNA reads TGTGCCACCTCTAAGGGGAAATATAGCAATCAGCCCCAGCATTTT.

This sequence joins TRBV2 and TRBJ1-3, with 7 bases fitting TRBD1. CDR1 is SNHLY and CDR2 is FYNNEI in the germline V gene. V shed 4 bases and J 0 bases; nucleotides not matched to a gene: 18. The CDR3 loop spans 20 amino acids. DNA of the CDR3: TGTGCCAGCAGTGGCTGGGGGACAGAGCTCTATGGTGCCTCTGGAAACACCATATATTTT. Its protein product is CASSGWGTELYGASGNTIYF.

The V call is TRBV5-5, the J call TRBJ2-1; TRBD1 matches at 8 bases. There are 14 residues in the CDR3. CDR1 is SGHKS and CDR2 is YYEKEE in the germline V gene (reference sequence). Unmatched junction bases numbered 6, after V lost 0 bases and J lost 10 bases. The CDR3 bases are TGTGCCAGCAGCTTGGGGACAGGGATTTACGAGCAGTTCTTC. Protein: CASSLGTGIYEQFF.

As concerns this clone: An end of the junction differs from the germline gene, which may be a read error. The chain couples TRBV5-1 to TRBJ2-3; 9 bases map to TRBD1. The CDR3 sequence is 16 residues long. CDR1 SGHRS and CDR2 YFSETQ come from the germline V gene. CDR3 DNA sequence: TGCGCCAGCAGCTTGGTGGGGTTTAACCCGGGACAGGGTACCGGTTTC. This encodes CASSLVGFNPGQGTGF.

This chain uses TRBV15 with TRBJ2-5; a possible D gene is TRBD1 (5 bases). This CDR3 is built from 14 residues. V gave up 5 bases and J gave up 5 bases, with 15 bases separating them. Per the germline V gene, CDR1 is LNHNV and CDR2 is YYDKDF (reference sequence). CDR3 loop: CATSSRVGPETQYF. DNA of the CDR3: TGTGCCACCAGCTCCCGAGTGGGGCCCGAGACCCAGTACTTC.

The genes are TRBV9 and TRBJ1-6, with D possibly being TRBD1 (6 bases). Germline CDR1 and CDR2: SGDLS and YYNGEE. The CDR3 runs to 13 residues. V was trimmed by 0 bases and J by 10 bases, leaving 8 bases between them. The CDR3 loop reads CASSVGDRSPLHF. The CDR3 bases are TGTGCCAGCAGCGTAGGCGACAGGTCACCCCTCCACTTT.

The J gene is TRBJ1-6, the V gene TRBV7-2; 8 bases match TRBD1. With 10 bases clipped from V and 0 bases from J, the junction kept 8 bases outside the gene matches. CDR3 length: 16 residues. CDR1 and CDR2 from the germline V gene are SGHTA and FQGNSA. The chain's CDR3 is CAITGDRNSYNSPLHF. CDR3 DNA sequence: TGTGCCATTACAGGGGACAGGAACTCCTATAATTCACCCCTCCACTTT.

The V gene is TRBV11-2, the J gene TRBJ2-7, with 8 bases fitting TRBD2. The length of the CDR3 is 16 residues. V lost 2 bases, J lost 0 bases, and 6 bases stayed unmatched. Germline V gene sequence: CDR1 SGHAT, CDR2 FQNNGV. This chain's CDR3 is CASSLIAGPSSYEQYF. The CDR3 region has the DNA TGTGCCAGCAGCTTAATAGCGGGGCCGAGCTCCTACGAGCAGTACTTC.

The chain couples TRBV3-1 (or the pseudogene TRBV3-2) to TRBJ2-5, with 14 bases fitting TRBD2. Trimming at V came to 4 bases and at J to 4 bases, leaving 5 bases not matched to a gene. Germline assignment: CDR1 LGHDT and CDR2 YNNKEL (reference sequence). The CDR3 length is 16 residues. The CDR3 region is CASSLRLAGGLETQYF. In DNA, the CDR3 is TGTGCCAGCAGCCTTCGACTAGCGGGGGGGTTAGAGACCCAGTACTTC.

J is TRBJ1-4 and V is TRBV19; 7 nucleotides align to TRBD1. The CDR3 sequence is 15 residues long. CDR1 is LNHDA and CDR2 is SQIVND in the germline V gene (reference sequence). The V gene end was trimmed by 6 bases and the J gene end by 5 bases; junction bases not matched to a gene: 9. The CDR3 DNA follows: TGTGCCAGTAGATCAGAGGGGGCGAGGAATGAAAAACTGTTTTTT. Its protein product is CASRSEGARNEKLFF.

The chain's CDR3 is CAISESYDGKMQFF. For the CDR3, the DNA is TGTGCCATCAGTGAGTCGTACGACGGGAAGATGCAGTTCTTC. This chain joins TRBV10-3 and TRBJ2-1, with a weak D call TRBD2 (5 bases). Trimming removed 0 bases from V and 12 bases from J, with 15 bases in between. The CDR3 totals 14 residues. The germline V gene has CDR1 ENHRY and CDR2 SYGVKD.

The chain uses TRBV30 and TRBJ1-3; no clear D. There are 13 residues in the CDR3. CDR1 and CDR2 (germline): GTSNPN, SVGIG (reference sequence). V was shortened by 0 bases and J by 1 base, with 4 bases between the two germline ends. CDR3 coding DNA: TGTGCCTGGAGTGTACAGTCTGGAAACACCATATATTTT. It is translated as CAWSVQSGNTIYF.

The chain uses TRBV7-8 and TRBJ2-3; TRBD2 is a possible D gene (5 bases). V gave up 5 bases and J gave up 6 bases, with 15 bases separating them. Germline CDR1 and CDR2: SGHVS and FQNEAQ. The CDR3 spans 14 residues. The CDR3 protein is CASSPRTDPDTQYF. The CDR3 region has the DNA TGTGCCAGCAGCCCCAGGACTGATCCGGATACGCAGTATTTT.

This clone was detected once. The CDR3 is CASSPGGRVGATEAFF. In DNA form, the CDR3 reads TGTGCCAGCAGCCCAGGAGGTCGGGTCGGCGCCACTGAAGCTTTCTTT. The rearrangement joins TRBV7-9 to TRBJ1-1, with D unclear. The CDR3 length is 16 residues. Trimming removed 5 bases at V and 4 bases at J, with 20 bases between. Per the germline V gene, CDR1 is SEHNR and CDR2 is FQNEAQ (reference sequence).

The V and J genes are TRBV29-1 and TRBJ1-2; the D gene is possibly TRBD1 (5 bases). V was pared by 0 bases and J by 8 bases, with 19 bases between. Germline lookup yields CDR1 SQVTM and CDR2 ANQGSEA. The CDR3 has 15 residues. CDR3 nucleotides: TGCAGCGTTGAAGATACTTCGATGGGGCCCTACGGCTACACCTTC. Translated: CSVEDTSMGPYGYTF.

V usage is TRBV6-5 and J usage is TRBJ2-3; weak D call: TRBD2 (6 bases). Trimming removed 6 bases from V and 8 bases from J, with 15 bases in between. CDR1 is MNHEY and CDR2 is SVGAGI in the germline V gene. The CDR3 has 13 amino acids. This chain's CDR3 is CASRPTSLGTQYF. CDR3 in DNA: TGTGCCAGCAGACCTACTAGCTTGGGTACGCAGTATTTT.

The chain couples TRBV12-5 to TRBJ2-1; D is ambiguous. Per the germline V gene, CDR1 is LGHNT and CDR2 is FRNRAP. Trimming removed 3 bases from V and 5 bases from J, with 5 bases in between. The CDR3 covers 12 residues. The CDR3 DNA is TGTGCTAGTGGTTTATATGACAATGAGCAGTTCTTC. It specifies CASGLYDNEQFF.